The entry that follows covers one T cell receptor beta chain sequence. What it binds is unknown. Germline V gene data show CDR1 as SGHVS and CDR2 as FQNEAQ. CDR3 length: 16 amino acids. V lost 6 bases, J lost 0 bases, and 12 bases lay in between. This entry belongs to a study of T cell responses to AZD1222 COVID-19 vaccine. Overall study findings and caveats: The donor cohort was predominantly white British with a female majority, and clonal diversity may have been underestimated. Close to half of all spike-specific TCRs reportedly target regions of the variants that are unmutated.

Some clones are missing from TCRdb's copy, which holds only in-frame ones; the method was immunoSEQ multiplex PCR. The data show 150,000 to 200,000 clones, about 90% seen once. The material was peripheral blood, obtained 28 days after the second AZD1222 dose. The J gene is TRBJ1-6, the V gene TRBV7-8; D gene ambiguous. This TCR derives from an adult who received the AZD1222 COVID-19 vaccine. This CDR3 reads CASSLQLPSYNSPLHF. The DNA of the CDR3 is TGTGCCAGCAGTCTCCAGCTTCCCTCCTATAATTCACCCCTCCACTTT.